This TCR beta chain was captured by sequencing in a study of blood T cells in healthy people across ages. A second roughly 7 to 11 cycle PCR used barcoded and J-beta primers. TCRdb processed the 5' RACE reads anew with MiXCR; each CDR3 protein has one entry. The repertoire holds roughly 1,500,000 distinct CDR3 sequences, with roughly 40% as singletons. This CDR3 region has 13 residues. After removal of 7 bases from V and 9 bases from J, the junction contained 13 bases not matched to a gene. Per the germline V gene, CDR1 is DFQATT and CDR2 is SNEGSKA (reference sequence). This TCR derives from a woman under 30 in good health. The sequencing input was blood. The V call is TRBV20-1, the J call TRBJ2-5; 8 positions agree with TRBD2. In DNA form, the CDR3 reads TGCAGTGTCATAGCGGGACCCCCAACGGCCCAGTACTTC. It translates to CSVIAGPPTAQYF.